Below are 16 T cell receptor beta chains sequenced from a single sample in a study of technical replicates of blood from a few donors. Method: immunoSEQ multiplex PCR; TCRdb's copy keeps in-frame clones and lacks some. Among approximately 73,000 clones, approximately 92% were seen once, and the ten largest hold 0.35% to 0.45%. The sample was T cells isolated from PBMCs. All receptors derive from a human donor in good health.

This chain joins TRBV11-2 and TRBJ2-7, with no clear D. V lost 2 bases, J lost 0 bases, and 23 bases lay in between. Germline CDR1 reads SGHAT; CDR2 reads FQNNGV. The CDR3 totals 19 residues. The CDR3 sequence: CASSLTWFPGLLDSYEQYF. CDR3 nucleotide sequence: TGTGCCAGCAGCTTAACCTGGTTCCCGGGTTTATTGGACTCCTACGAGCAGTACTTC.

The chain recombines TRBV7-6 with TRBJ1-2, with TRBD1 matching over 7 bases. The CDR3 spans 13 residues. The germline V gene encodes CDR1 SGHVS and CDR2 FNYEAQ. V was clipped by 6 bases and J by 1 base; unmatched bases: 2. CDR3 residues: CASSNRGNYGYTF. In nucleotides, the CDR3 is TGTGCCAGCAGTAACAGGGGTAACTATGGCTACACCTTC.

There are a few counts of this clone. The chain combines TRBV9 with TRBJ1-1; no firm D call. V lost 0 bases, J lost 4 bases, and 4 bases lay in between. The CDR3 has 12 residues. Germline V gene data show CDR1 as SGDLS and CDR2 as YYNGEE. CDR3 loop: CASSVDSTEAFF. Here the CDR3 DNA reads TGTGCCAGCAGCGTAGATAGCACTGAAGCTTTCTTT.

The chain links TRBV7-2 to TRBJ2-3; D is undetermined. Trimming removed 1 base at V and 2 bases at J, with 13 bases between. The length of the CDR3 is 16 residues. CDR1 SGHTA and CDR2 FQGNSA come from the germline V gene. CDR3 in DNA: TGTGCCAGCAGCTTAGGGTTTCGCGGATTCACAGATACGCAGTATTTT. This sequence encodes CASSLGFRGFTDTQYF.

CDR3 sequence reads: CASSEQGQPYEQYF. In DNA, the CDR3 is TGTGCCAGCAGTGAACAGGGGCAGCCCTACGAGCAGTACTTC. The chain uses TRBV6-1 and TRBJ2-7; TRBD1 might be the D (6 bases). Germline V gives CDR1 MNHNS, CDR2 SASEGT. Trimming shortened V by 2 bases and J by 2 bases, and 10 bases separated the two germline ends. CDR3 size: 14 residues.

This clone appeared a few times. This CDR3 reads CASSVGWGPGNTIYF. In DNA, the CDR3 is TGTGCCAGTAGTGTCGGATGGGGGCCTGGAAACACCATATATTTT. The J gene is TRBJ1-3, the V gene TRBV19; the D gene is possibly TRBD1 (6 bases). V lost 5 bases, J lost 2 bases, and 13 bases lay in between. The germline gives CDR1 LNHDA, CDR2 SQIVND (reference sequence). This CDR3 has 15 residues.

The gene calls are TRBV6-6 and TRBJ1-5; D is undetermined. The CDR3 length is 13 residues. CDR1 is MNHNY and CDR2 is SVGAGI in the germline V gene (reference sequence). V lost 11 bases and J 5 bases, leaving 16 bases between the germline ends. CDR3 nucleotide sequence: TGTGCCTCCGAGGGATTTACCGATCAGCCCCAGCATTTT. Protein: CASEGFTDQPQHF.

The rearrangement joins TRBV6-9 to TRBJ2-1, with TRBD2 matching over 10 bases. V dropped 8 bases and J dropped 7; count of bases not matched to a gene: 8. The CDR3 sequence is 14 residues long. Germline V gene data show CDR1 as MNHGY and CDR2 as SVAAGI. CDR3 sequence reads: CASPLAGVENEQFF. CDR3 in DNA: TGTGCCAGCCCTCTAGCGGGAGTTGAGAATGAGCAGTTCTTC.

The chain is built from TRBV30 and TRBJ1-4, with 8 bases matching TRBD1. The CDR3 sequence is 14 residues long. Germline-derived CDR1 and CDR2 are GTSNPN and SVGIG (reference sequence). J gave up 7 bases and V 0 bases, and 4 bases lay outside the gene matches. CDR3 sequence: CAWSVRTGSEKLFF. The CDR3 DNA is TGTGCCTGGAGTGTACGGACAGGGAGTGAAAAACTGTTTTTT.

The chain links TRBV18 to TRBJ1-2; 7 nucleotides agree with TRBD1. Germline V gives CDR1 KGHSH, CDR2 LQKENI. With V trimmed by 2 bases and J by 4 bases, 10 bases remained unmatched. This CDR3 comprises 16 residues. This chain's CDR3 is CASSPARRDRRYGYTF. The CDR3 DNA sequence: TGTGCCAGCTCACCAGCCCGGCGGGACAGACGCTATGGCTACACCTTC. The full variable domain, in which reference TRBV18 and TRBJ1-2 provide the parts outside the CDR3, is NAGVMQNPRHLVRRRGQEARLRCSPMKGHSHVYWYRQLPEEGLKFMVYLQKENIIDESGMPKERFSAEFPKEGPSILRIQQVVRGDSAAYFCASSPARRDRRYGYTFGSGTRLTVV.

The chain carries TRBV7-9 and TRBJ1-5, with 9 bases that match TRBD1. Germline assignment: CDR1 SEHNR and CDR2 FQNEAQ (reference sequence). The ends lost 5 bases at V and 4 bases at J; junction bases unmatched: 3. The CDR3 is 14 amino acids. The CDR3 DNA follows: TGTGCCAGCAGCCCCGGGACAGGGAATCAGCCCCAGCATTTT. This translates into CASSPGTGNQPQHF.

The gene calls are TRBV7-6 and TRBJ1-2; D may be TRBD1 (5 bases). V lost 1 base and J 10 bases, leaving 10 bases between the germline ends. The CDR3 covers 12 residues. Germline V gives CDR1 SGHVS, CDR2 FNYEAQ. CDR3 sequence reads: CASSLEGAIYTF. The CDR3 DNA follows: TGTGCCAGCAGCTTAGAAGGGGCTATCTACACCTTC.

This clone is a singleton in its sample. The chain uses TRBV5-1 and TRBJ2-1; 10 nucleotides match TRBD2. V shed 9 bases and J 8 bases; nucleotides not matched to a gene: 17. The germline V gene encodes CDR1 SGHRS and CDR2 YFSETQ. The CDR3 consists of 16 residues. CDR3 protein: CATRALPSGRSDEQFF. For the CDR3, the DNA is TGCGCCACCAGGGCCCTCCCTAGCGGGAGAAGCGATGAGCAGTTCTTC.

This chain links TRBV30 with TRBJ1-5; no clear D gene. V was pared by 0 bases and J by 7 bases, with 10 bases between. The CDR3 extends over 13 amino acids. Per the germline V gene, CDR1 is GTSNPN and CDR2 is SVGIG (reference sequence). The CDR3 sequence: CAWSVRGEQPQHF. In DNA, the CDR3 is TGTGCCTGGAGTGTACGCGGCGAGCAGCCCCAGCATTTT.

The chain has TRBV4-3 and TRBJ2-2; D gene ambiguous. Trimming took off 0 bases at V and 2 bases at J, with 10 bases between the two ends. CDR1 is LGHNA, CDR2 YSLEER, per germline. The CDR3 totals 16 residues. The CDR3 reads CASSQDPTGNTGELFF. CDR3 nucleotides: TGCGCCAGCAGCCAAGATCCTACGGGTAACACCGGGGAGCTGTTTTTT.

The CDR3 spells CASSRTGLDTGELFF. CDR3 in DNA: TGTGCCAGCAGTAGGACAGGTCTGGACACCGGGGAGCTGTTTTTT. This chain uses TRBV7-3 with TRBJ2-2; 7 bases map to TRBD1. V shed 6 bases and J 3 bases; nucleotides not matched to a gene: 7. This CDR3 has 15 amino acids. Germline CDR1 and CDR2: SGHTA and FQGTGA.